This T cell receptor beta chain appears in the sequencing data of a study of cytomegalovirus exposure and HLA in healthy donors. The PCR contained 60 Vbeta and 13 Jbeta primers. This table comes from immunoSEQ multiplex PCR, and its TCRdb copy is limited to in-frame clones, with some not included. Found here are around 270,000 clones, 80% of them singletons; the top ten hold over 0.3%. The CDR3 has 13 residues. Germline CDR1 GTSNPN, CDR2 SVGIG (reference sequence). J was trimmed by 5 bases and V by 5 bases; bases with no gene match: 5. The study, taken as a whole, reports: Equally common other TCR beta chains were less clonally expanded than HLA-associated ones, a later analysis found.

To note about this clone: Antigen unknown.

Sample: PBMCs. The V gene is TRBV30, the J gene TRBJ2-7, with 11 nucleotides matching TRBD1. The receptor comes from a girl aged 2-10 years in good health and CMV-seronegative. CDR3 coding DNA: TGTGCCTGGGCGGGGGACAGGGGGGACGAGCAGTACTTC. Protein: CAWAGDRGDEQYF.